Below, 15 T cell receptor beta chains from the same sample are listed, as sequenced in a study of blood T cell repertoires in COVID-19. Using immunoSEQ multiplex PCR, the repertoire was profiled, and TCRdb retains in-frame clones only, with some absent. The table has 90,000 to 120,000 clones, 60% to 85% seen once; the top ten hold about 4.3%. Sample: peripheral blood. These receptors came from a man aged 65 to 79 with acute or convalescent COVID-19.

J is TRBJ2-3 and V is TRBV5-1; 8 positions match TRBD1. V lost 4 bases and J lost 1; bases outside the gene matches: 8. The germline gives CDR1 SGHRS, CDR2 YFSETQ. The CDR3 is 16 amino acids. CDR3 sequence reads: CASSPMATGGTDTQYF. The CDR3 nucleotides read TGCGCCAGCAGCCCCATGGCGACAGGGGGCACAGATACGCAGTATTTT.

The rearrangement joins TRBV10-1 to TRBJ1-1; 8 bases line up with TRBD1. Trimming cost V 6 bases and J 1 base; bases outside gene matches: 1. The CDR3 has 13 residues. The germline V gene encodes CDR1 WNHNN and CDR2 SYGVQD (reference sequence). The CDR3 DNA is TGCGCCAGCAGCGGACAGGGGAACACTGAAGCTTTCTTT. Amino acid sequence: CASSGQGNTEAFF.

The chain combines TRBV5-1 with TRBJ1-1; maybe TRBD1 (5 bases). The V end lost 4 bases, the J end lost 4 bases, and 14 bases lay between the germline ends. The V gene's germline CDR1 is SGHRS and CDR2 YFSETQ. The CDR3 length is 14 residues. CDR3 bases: TGCGCCAGCAGCCCGGGACTCAGGGTCACTGAAGCTTTCTTT. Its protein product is CASSPGLRVTEAFF.

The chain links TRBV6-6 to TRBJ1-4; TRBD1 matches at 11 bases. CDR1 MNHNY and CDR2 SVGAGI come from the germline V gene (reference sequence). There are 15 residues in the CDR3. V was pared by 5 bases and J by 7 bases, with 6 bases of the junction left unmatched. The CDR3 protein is CASSLRGTGGEKLFF. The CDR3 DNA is TGTGCCAGCAGTCTACGTGGGACAGGGGGTGAAAAACTGTTTTTT.

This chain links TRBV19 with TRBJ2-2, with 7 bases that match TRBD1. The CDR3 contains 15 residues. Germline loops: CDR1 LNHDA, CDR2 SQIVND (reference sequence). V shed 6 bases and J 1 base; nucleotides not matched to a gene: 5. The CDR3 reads CASRPGTVNTGELFF. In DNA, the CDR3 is TGTGCCAGTAGGCCGGGGACAGTGAACACCGGGGAGCTGTTTTTT. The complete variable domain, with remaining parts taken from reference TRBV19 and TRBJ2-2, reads DGGITQSPKYLFRKEGQNVTLSCEQNLNHDAMYWYRQDPGQGLRLIYYSQIVNDFQKGDIAEGYSVSREKKESFPLTVTSAQKNPTAFYLCASRPGTVNTGELFFGEGSRLTVL.

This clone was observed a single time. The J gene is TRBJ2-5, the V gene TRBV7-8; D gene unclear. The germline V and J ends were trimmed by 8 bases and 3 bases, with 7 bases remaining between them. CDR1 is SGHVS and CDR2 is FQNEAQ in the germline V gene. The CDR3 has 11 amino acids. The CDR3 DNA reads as TGTGCCAGCGCTCGGGAAGAGACCCAGTACTTC. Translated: CASAREETQYF.

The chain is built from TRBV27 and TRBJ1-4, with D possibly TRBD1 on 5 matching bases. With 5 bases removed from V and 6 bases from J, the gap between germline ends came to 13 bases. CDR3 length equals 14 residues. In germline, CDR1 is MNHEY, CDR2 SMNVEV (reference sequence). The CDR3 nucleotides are TGTGCCAGCAGTCTCCGGGCAGGGTATGAAAAACTGTTTTTT. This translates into CASSLRAGYEKLFF. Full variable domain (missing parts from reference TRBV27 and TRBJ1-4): EAQVTQNPRYLITVTGKKLTVTCSQNMNHEYMSWYRQDPGLGLRQIYYSMNVEVTDKGDVPEGYKVSRKEKRNFPLILESPSPNQTSLYFCASSLRAGYEKLFFGSGTQLSVL.

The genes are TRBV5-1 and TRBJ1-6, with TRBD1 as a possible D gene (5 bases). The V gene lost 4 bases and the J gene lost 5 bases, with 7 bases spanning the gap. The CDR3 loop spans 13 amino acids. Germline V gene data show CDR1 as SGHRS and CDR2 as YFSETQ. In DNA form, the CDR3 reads TGCGCCAGCAGCGGGGGGGATAATTCACCCCTCCACTTT. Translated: CASSGGDNSPLHF.

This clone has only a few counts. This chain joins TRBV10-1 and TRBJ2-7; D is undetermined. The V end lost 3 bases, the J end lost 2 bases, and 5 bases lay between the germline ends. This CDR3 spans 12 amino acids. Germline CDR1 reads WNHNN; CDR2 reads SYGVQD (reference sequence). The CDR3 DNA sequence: TGCGCCAGCAGTGATGAGGCCTACGAGCAGTACTTC. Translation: CASSDEAYEQYF.

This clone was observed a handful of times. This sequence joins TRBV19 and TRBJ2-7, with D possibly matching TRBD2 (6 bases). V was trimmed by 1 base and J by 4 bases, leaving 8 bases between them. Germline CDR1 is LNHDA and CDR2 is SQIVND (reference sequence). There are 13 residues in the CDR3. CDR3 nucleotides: TGTGCCAGTAGTATAGGGGGAGGATACGAGCAGTACTTC. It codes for CASSIGGGYEQYF.

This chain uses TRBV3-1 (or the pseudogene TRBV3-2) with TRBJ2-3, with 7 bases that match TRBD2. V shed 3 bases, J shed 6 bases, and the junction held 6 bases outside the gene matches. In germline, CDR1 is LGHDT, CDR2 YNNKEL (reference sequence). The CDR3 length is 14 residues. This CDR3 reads CASSQRTRMDTQYF. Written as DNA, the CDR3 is TGTGCCAGCAGCCAGAGGACTAGAATGGATACGCAGTATTTT.

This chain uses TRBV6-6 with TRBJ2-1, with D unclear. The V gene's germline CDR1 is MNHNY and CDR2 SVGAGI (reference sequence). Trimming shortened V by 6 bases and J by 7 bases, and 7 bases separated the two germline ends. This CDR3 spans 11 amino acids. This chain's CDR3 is CASSPSNEQFF. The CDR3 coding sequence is TGTGCCAGCAGCCCGTCGAATGAGCAGTTCTTC.

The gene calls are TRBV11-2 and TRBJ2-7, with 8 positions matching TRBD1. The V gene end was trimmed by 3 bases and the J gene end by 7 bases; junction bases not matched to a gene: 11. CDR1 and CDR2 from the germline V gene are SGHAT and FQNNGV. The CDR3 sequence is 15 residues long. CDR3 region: CASSLGSLTGGEQYF. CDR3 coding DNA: TGTGCCAGCAGCTTGGGAAGCCTTACAGGGGGGGAGCAGTACTTC.

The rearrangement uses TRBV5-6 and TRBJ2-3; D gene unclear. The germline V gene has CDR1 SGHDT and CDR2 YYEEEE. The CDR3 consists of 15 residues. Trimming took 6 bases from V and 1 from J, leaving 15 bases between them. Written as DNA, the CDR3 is TGTGCCAGCACCTCCCGAGTCTCGGGCACAGATACGCAGTATTTT. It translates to CASTSRVSGTDTQYF.

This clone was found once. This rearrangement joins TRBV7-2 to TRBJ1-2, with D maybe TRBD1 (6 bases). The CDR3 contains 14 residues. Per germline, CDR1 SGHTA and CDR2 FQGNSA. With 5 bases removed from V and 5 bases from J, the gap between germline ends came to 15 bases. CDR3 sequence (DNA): TGTGCCAGCAGCCTGCCGGGACAAACTTATGGCTACACCTTC. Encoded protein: CASSLPGQTYGYTF.